This T cell receptor beta chain came from a study of blood T cell repertoires in COVID-19. On the study more broadly: Whether acute or convalescent, the COVID-19 samples came from the United States, Italy and Spain. In each case, the material was cDNA or gDNA derived from T cells, B-cell-depleted T cells, or PBMCs.

Original methodology: The authors estimated nucleated cell counts from reference gene primer amplification. The table came from immunoSEQ multiplex PCR; TCRdb's copy has only in-frame clones and leaves some out. That table gives V, J and clone size, and the DNA gave D and trimming. The table includes 26,000 or so clones, 92% detected once. Germline lookup yields CDR1 SGHRS and CDR2 YFSETQ. The CDR3 spans 16 residues. The junction had 11 bases not matched to a gene; V was cut back by 4 bases and J by 2 bases. This clone was recorded only once. The chain is built from TRBV5-1 and TRBJ2-7; TRBD1 matches 8 bases. This clonotype originated in a human donor in a cohort sampled during active COVID-19. Sequencing input: peripheral blood. DNA for the CDR3: TGCGCCAGCAGCCCCCAGACAGGGGCAACCCCCTACGAGCAGTACGTC. As protein: CASSPQTGATPYEQYV.